This passage covers 22 T cell receptor beta chains from one sample sequenced in a study of STAT5B mutations in CD4+ large granular lymphocyte leukemia (dated by TCRdb to the early 2020s). Library preparation employed the immunoSEQ multiplex PCR assay. This immuneACCESS table, as held by TCRdb, lists in-frame sequences with V and J called but not all clones. Of the missing ones, under half trace to an unresolved V gene in checked studies; the others have no known cause. The sample includes over 35,000 clones, with about 81% observed a single time. 0.3% to 0.45% of the sample goes to the ten largest clones. The source material was CD4+ T cells from blood buffy coats. The receptor source for this set is a human donor in good health.

The chain couples TRBV27 to TRBJ1-2, with 9 bases fitting TRBD1. Germline V gene lookup returns CDR1 MNHEY and CDR2 SMNVEV (reference sequence). The V gene end was trimmed by 2 bases and the J gene end by 8 bases; junction bases not matched to a gene: 6. The CDR3 extends over 14 amino acids. The CDR3 sequence: CASSLRGQGFGYTF. In DNA, the CDR3 is TGTGCCAGCAGTTTAAGGGGACAGGGTTTCGGCTACACCTTC.

This clone occurred once. V is TRBV7-9 and J is TRBJ2-3; 11 bases line up with TRBD1. The CDR3 length is 15 residues. The V segment lost 7 bases and the J segment 1 base; nucleotides outside the gene matches: 4. The germline V gene encodes CDR1 SEHNR and CDR2 FQNEAQ (reference sequence). CDR3 amino acids: CASNLDRGRTDTQYF. DNA for the CDR3: TGTGCCAGCAACCTGGACAGGGGGCGCACAGATACGCAGTATTTT.

The DNA of the CDR3 is TGCGCCAGCAGCTTGACAGTCCCCTTCACTGAAGCTTTCTTT. Translated, it gives CASSLTVPFTEAFF. The chain has TRBV5-1 and TRBJ1-1, with unresolved D. V was shortened by 1 base and J by 4 bases, with 11 bases between the two germline ends. CDR3 length: 14 residues. Germline values: CDR1 SGHRS, CDR2 YFSETQ.

The V gene is TRBV10-3, the J gene TRBJ1-3; 7 bases line up with TRBD1. The CDR3 is made up of 16 amino acids. J lost 4 bases, V lost 4 bases, and 10 bases had no gene match. Germline CDR1 reads ENHRY; CDR2 reads SYGVKD. The CDR3 DNA sequence: TGTGCCATCAGTGTAGTACCTTCGGGACAGGGAAACACCATATATTTT. Translated, it gives CAISVVPSGQGNTIYF.

V is TRBV7-9 and J is TRBJ2-1; D gene unclear. The CDR3 contains 15 residues. Trimming took 0 bases from V and 4 from J, leaving 10 bases between them. Germline V CDR1 and CDR2: SEHNR, FQNEAQ (reference sequence). The CDR3 loop reads CASSLAPSIYNEQFF. The DNA of the CDR3 is TGTGCCAGCAGCTTAGCGCCCAGTATATACAATGAGCAGTTCTTC.

The chain carries TRBV30 and TRBJ1-5, with D possibly matching TRBD1 (5 bases). There are 12 residues in the CDR3. Trimming cost V 3 bases and J 8 bases, with 11 bases left between them. Germline CDR1 reads GTSNPN; CDR2 reads SVGIG (reference sequence). CDR3 loop: CAWRSVGEPQHF. CDR3 bases: TGTGCCTGGAGAAGTGTAGGGGAGCCCCAGCATTTT.

This chain connects TRBV2 to TRBJ2-1; unclear D gene. The V gene's germline CDR1 is SNHLY and CDR2 FYNNEI. This CDR3 comprises 13 residues. Trimming left V 7 bases short and J 4 bases short, with 11 bases between. The CDR3 protein is CASNPAEYNEQFF. DNA of the CDR3: TGTGCCAGCAACCCGGCCGAATACAATGAGCAGTTCTTC. The complete variable domain, with remaining parts taken from reference TRBV2 and TRBJ2-1, reads EPEVTQTPSHQVTQMGQEVILRCVPISNHLYFYWYRQILGQKVEFLVSFYNNEISEKSEIFDDQFSVERPDGSNFTLKIRSTKLEDSAMYFCASNPAEYNEQFFGPGTRLTVL.

This sequence joins TRBV10-3 and TRBJ2-2; 9 bases are shared with TRBD1. V was pared by 9 bases and J by 6 bases, with 11 bases of the junction left unmatched. CDR1 and CDR2 (germline): ENHRY, SYGVKD. CDR3 length: 15 amino acids. The CDR3 sequence is CAISVGQGLSGELFF. In DNA form, the CDR3 reads TGTGCCATATCCGTCGGACAGGGGTTATCCGGGGAGCTGTTTTTT.

V gene TRBV6-1 combines with J gene TRBJ1-3, with D unclear. Germline V gene sequence: CDR1 MNHNS, CDR2 SASEGT. V was clipped by 4 bases and J by 0 bases, with 10 bases between them. The CDR3 loop spans 15 amino acids. The CDR3 here is CASSVLAYSGNTIYF. In nucleotides, the CDR3 is TGTGCCAGCAGTGTTCTAGCCTACTCTGGAAACACCATATATTTT.

This clone occurred a few times. V and J are TRBV9 and TRBJ2-7, with 7 bases lining up with TRBD2. After removal of 0 bases from V and 5 bases from J, the junction contained 5 bases not matched to a gene. CDR1 and CDR2 from the germline V gene are SGDLS and YYNGEE. This CDR3 is 14 amino acids long. The CDR3 DNA is TGTGCCAGCAGCGTAGCGGCGGGAGAGGACGAGCAGTACTTC. Protein: CASSVAAGEDEQYF.

This rearrangement joins TRBV5-1 to TRBJ1-4, with D hard to call. The CDR3 is 15 residues long. Trimming cost V 0 bases and J 5 bases, with 11 bases left between them. CDR1 and CDR2 (germline): SGHRS, YFSETQ. The chain's CDR3 is CASSLDHRENEKLFF. As DNA, the CDR3 is TGCGCCAGCAGCTTGGATCACAGAGAAAATGAAAAACTGTTTTTT.

This clone was seen a single time. This sequence joins TRBV2 and TRBJ1-2, with D possibly matching TRBD1 (5 bases). Germline assignment: CDR1 SNHLY and CDR2 FYNNEI. The germline V and J ends were trimmed by 3 bases and 4 bases, with 12 bases remaining between them. This CDR3 spans 14 amino acids. In DNA, the CDR3 is TGTGCCAGCAGTGATGGCGCAGGGACCTATGGCTACACCTTC. Encoded protein: CASSDGAGTYGYTF.

This chain joins TRBV27 and TRBJ1-5, with 7 positions matching TRBD1. V lost 3 bases to trimming and J lost 2 bases; unmatched junction nucleotides: 10. The CDR3 is 17 residues long. CDR1 is MNHEY and CDR2 is SMNVEV in the germline V gene (reference sequence). The CDR3 loop is CASSFGQEGGGNQPQHF. In nucleotides, the CDR3 is TGTGCCAGCAGTTTCGGACAGGAAGGGGGGGGCAATCAGCCCCAGCATTTT.

The J gene is TRBJ1-1, the V gene TRBV9; 7 bases line up with TRBD1. CDR3 length: 16 amino acids. V was clipped by 2 bases and J by 1 base; unmatched bases: 8. CDR1 and CDR2 from the germline V gene are SGDLS and YYNGEE. CDR3 DNA: TGTGCCAGCAGCGTTTCGGGACAGCCCTCGAACACTGAAGCTTTCTTT. Amino acid sequence: CASSVSGQPSNTEAFF.

The genes are TRBV11-1 and TRBJ2-6, with D perhaps TRBD2 (5 bases). Trimming took off 2 bases at V and 0 bases at J, with 11 bases between the two ends. CDR3 length: 17 residues. Germline lookup yields CDR1 SGHAT and CDR2 FQDESV (reference sequence). CDR3 DNA: TGTGCCAGCAGCTTAAGACGCGGGTCCTCTGGGGCCAACGTCCTGACTTTC. It encodes CASSLRRGSSGANVLTF.

CDR3 sequence: CASSLGLAAFNEQFF. CDR3 DNA sequence: TGTGCCAGCAGTTTGGGACTAGCGGCTTTCAATGAGCAGTTCTTC. J is TRBJ2-1 and V is TRBV27, with 11 bases that match TRBD2. The CDR3 is 15 amino acids. The germline gives CDR1 MNHEY, CDR2 SMNVEV (reference sequence). The junction had 4 bases not matched to a gene; V was cut back by 3 bases and J by 6 bases.

The gene calls are TRBV19 and TRBJ1-1; a weak D match, TRBD1 (5 bases). CDR1 LNHDA and CDR2 SQIVND come from the germline V gene (reference sequence). Deletions cut 5 bases from V and 11 bases from J, with 15 bases between. The CDR3 has 12 amino acids. As DNA, the CDR3 is TGTGCCAGTAGTGCTGACAGTCGACCGGCTTTCTTT. Amino acids: CASSADSRPAFF.

The chain joins TRBV25-1 to TRBJ1-1; D ambiguous. CDR1 is MGHDK and CDR2 is SYGVNS in the germline V gene. The V gene lost 8 bases and the J gene lost 8 bases, with 12 bases spanning the gap. The CDR3 is made up of 11 amino acids. In DNA form, the CDR3 reads TGTGCCAGCGGGCCGACTAGGGAAGCTTTCTTT. Translated, it gives CASGPTREAFF.

The chain is built from TRBV11-2 and TRBJ2-3, with D perhaps TRBD1 or TRBD2 (5 bases each). With 5 bases removed from V and 2 bases from J, the gap between germline ends came to 14 bases. This CDR3 is 15 amino acids long. CDR1 is SGHAT and CDR2 is FQNNGV in the germline V gene. The CDR3 DNA follows: TGTGCCAGCAGCGAAAATTGGGGGTTCACAGATACGCAGTATTTT. Residues: CASSENWGFTDTQYF.

The rearrangement links TRBV28 to TRBJ1-1, with 7 bases matching TRBD1. V was pared by 3 bases and J by 1 base, with 2 bases of the junction left unmatched. This CDR3 has 14 amino acids. Germline CDR1 is MDHEN and CDR2 is SYDVKM. CDR3 loop: CASSFGQENTEAFF. CDR3 DNA sequence: TGTGCCAGCAGTTTCGGACAGGAGAACACTGAAGCTTTCTTT.

The chain recombines TRBV6-5 with TRBJ1-5; D gene ambiguous. V was trimmed by 2 bases and J by 4 bases, leaving 6 bases between them. This CDR3 is 13 amino acids long. In germline, CDR1 is MNHEY, CDR2 SVGAGI. The CDR3 DNA reads TGTGCCAGCAGTTACGGGGAAAATCAGCCCCAGCATTTT. It is translated as CASSYGENQPQHF.

V and J are TRBV2 and TRBJ1-2; the match to TRBD1 covers 7 bases. This CDR3 spans 12 amino acids. Germline V gene lookup returns CDR1 SNHLY and CDR2 FYNNEI. V dropped 10 bases and J dropped 3; count of bases not matched to a gene: 5. Written as DNA, the CDR3 is TGTGCCATACAGGGGATGGACTATGGCTACACCTTC. Translated: CAIQGMDYGYTF.